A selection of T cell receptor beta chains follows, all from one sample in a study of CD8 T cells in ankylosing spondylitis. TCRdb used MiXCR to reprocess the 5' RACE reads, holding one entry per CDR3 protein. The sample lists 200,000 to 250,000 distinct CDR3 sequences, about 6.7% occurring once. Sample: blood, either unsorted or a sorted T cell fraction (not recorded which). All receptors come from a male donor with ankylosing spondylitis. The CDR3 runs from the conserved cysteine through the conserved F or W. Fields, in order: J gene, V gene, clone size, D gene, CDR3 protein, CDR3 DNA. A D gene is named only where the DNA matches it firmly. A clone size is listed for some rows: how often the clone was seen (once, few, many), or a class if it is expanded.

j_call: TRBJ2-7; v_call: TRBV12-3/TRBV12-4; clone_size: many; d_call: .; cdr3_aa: CASSSQGGERYYEQYF; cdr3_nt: TGTGCCAGCAGTTCCCAAGGGGGGGAGAGGTACTACGAGCAGTACTTC
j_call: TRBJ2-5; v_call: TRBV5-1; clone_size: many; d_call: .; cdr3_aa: CASSYRDPGTQYF; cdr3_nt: TGCGCCAGCAGTTACCGGGACCCCGGGACCCAGTACTTC
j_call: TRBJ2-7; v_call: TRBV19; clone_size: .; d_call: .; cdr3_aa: CASSRGREITYEQYF; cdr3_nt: TGTGCCAGTAGCAGGGGGAGGGAGATTACCTACGAGCAGTACTTC
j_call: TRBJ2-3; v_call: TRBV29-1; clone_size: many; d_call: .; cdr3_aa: CSVVGASGDFTDTQYF; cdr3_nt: TGCAGCGTTGTGGGGGCTAGCGGTGACTTCACAGATACGCAGTATTTT
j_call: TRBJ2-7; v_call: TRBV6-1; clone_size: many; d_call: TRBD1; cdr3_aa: CASSTRDSGPQWPYEQYF; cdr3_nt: TGTGCCAGCAGTACCCGGGACAGTGGACCCCAATGGCCCTACGAGCAGTACTTC
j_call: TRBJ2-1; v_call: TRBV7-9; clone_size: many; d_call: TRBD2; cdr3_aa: CASSFGLAGGSNEQFF; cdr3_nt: TGTGCCAGCAGCTTTGGACTAGCGGGAGGGAGCAATGAGCAGTTCTTC
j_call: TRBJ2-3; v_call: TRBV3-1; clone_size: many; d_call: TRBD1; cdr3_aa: CASSRPGQRYGYF; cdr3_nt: TGTGCCAGCAGCCGACCGGGACAGAGATACGGGTATTTT
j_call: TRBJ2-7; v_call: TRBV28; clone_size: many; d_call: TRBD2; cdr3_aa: CASSSGAGGSYEQYF; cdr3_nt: TGTGCCAGCAGTTCAGGAGCGGGAGGTTCCTACGAGCAGTACTTC
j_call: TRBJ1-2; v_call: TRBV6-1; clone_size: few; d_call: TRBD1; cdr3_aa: CASQGENYGYTF; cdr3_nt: TGTGCCAGCCAGGGGGAGAACTATGGCTACACCTTC
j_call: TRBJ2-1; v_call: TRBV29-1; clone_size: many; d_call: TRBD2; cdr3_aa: CSVVILELADYNEQFF; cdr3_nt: TGCAGCGTTGTAATATTGGAACTAGCGGATTACAATGAGCAGTTCTTC
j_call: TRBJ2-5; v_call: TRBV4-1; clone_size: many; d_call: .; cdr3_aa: CASSQDPSLETQYF; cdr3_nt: TGCGCCAGCAGCCAAGATCCTTCCTTGGAGACCCAGTACTTC
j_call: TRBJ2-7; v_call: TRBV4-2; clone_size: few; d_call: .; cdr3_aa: CASSQAVGGYEQYF; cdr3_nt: TGTGCCAGCAGTCAAGCCGTCGGAGGCTACGAGCAGTACTTC
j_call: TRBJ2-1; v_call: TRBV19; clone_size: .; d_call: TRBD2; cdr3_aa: CASTDGTSGYNEQFF; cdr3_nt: TGTGCCAGTACCGACGGGACTAGCGGCTACAATGAGCAGTTCTTC
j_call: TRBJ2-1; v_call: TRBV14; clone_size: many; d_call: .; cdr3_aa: CASSRDWTSYNEQFF; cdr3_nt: TGTGCCAGCAGTCGGGACTGGACCTCCTACAATGAGCAGTTCTTC
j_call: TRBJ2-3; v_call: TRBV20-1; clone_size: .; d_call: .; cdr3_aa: CSATMTSSYTDTQYF; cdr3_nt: TGCAGTGCTACAATGACATCATCCTACACAGATACGCAGTATTTT
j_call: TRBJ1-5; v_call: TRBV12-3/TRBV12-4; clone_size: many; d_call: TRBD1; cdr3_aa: CASRRDRGNQPQHF; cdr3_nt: TGTGCCAGCAGACGGGACAGGGGCAATCAGCCCCAGCATTTT
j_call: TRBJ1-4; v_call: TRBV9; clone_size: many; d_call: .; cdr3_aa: CASSPGRPNEKLFF; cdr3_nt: TGTGCCAGCAGCCCCGGAAGGCCAAATGAAAAACTGTTTTTT
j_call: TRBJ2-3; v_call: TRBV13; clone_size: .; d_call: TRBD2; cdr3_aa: CASSQGGLGTDTQYF; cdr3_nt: TGTGCCAGCAGCCAAGGGGGACTAGGCACAGATACGCAGTATTTT
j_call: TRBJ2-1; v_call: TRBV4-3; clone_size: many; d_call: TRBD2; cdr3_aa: CASGQAGAYNEQFF; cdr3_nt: TGCGCCAGCGGTCAGGCGGGGGCCTACAATGAGCAGTTCTTC
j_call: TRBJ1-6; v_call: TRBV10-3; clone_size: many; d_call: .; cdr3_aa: CAISESGRSYNSPLHF; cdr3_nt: TGTGCCATCAGTGAATCAGGACGCTCCTATAATTCACCCCTCCACTTT
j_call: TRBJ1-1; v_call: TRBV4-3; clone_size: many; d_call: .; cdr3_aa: CASSPETGWNTEAFF; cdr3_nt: TGCGCCAGCAGCCCAGAAACGGGTTGGAACACTGAAGCTTTCTTT
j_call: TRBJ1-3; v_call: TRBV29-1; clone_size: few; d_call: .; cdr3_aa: CSVGGGNTIYF; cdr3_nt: TGCAGCGTTGGAGGGGGAAACACCATATATTTT
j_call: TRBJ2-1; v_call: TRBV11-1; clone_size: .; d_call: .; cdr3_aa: CASSPLLSSYNEQFF; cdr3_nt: TGTGCCAGCAGCCCCCTATTGAGCTCCTACAATGAGCAGTTCTTC
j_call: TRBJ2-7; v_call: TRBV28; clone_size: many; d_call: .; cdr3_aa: CASSPWTKRDEQYF; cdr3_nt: TGTGCCAGCAGTCCGTGGACAAAAAGGGACGAGCAGTACTTC
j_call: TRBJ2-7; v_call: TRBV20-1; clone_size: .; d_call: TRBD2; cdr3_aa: CSARDLGTSGRPYEQYF; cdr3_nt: TGCAGTGCTAGAGATCTAGGGACTAGCGGGAGGCCCTACGAGCAGTACTTC
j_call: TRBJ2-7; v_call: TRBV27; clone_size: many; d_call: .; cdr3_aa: CASSFVGKSYEQYF; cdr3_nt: TGTGCCAGCAGTTTTGTAGGGAAAAGCTACGAGCAGTACTTC
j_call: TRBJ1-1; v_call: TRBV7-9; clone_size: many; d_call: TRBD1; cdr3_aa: CASSHFPGQGLETEAFF; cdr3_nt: TGTGCCAGCAGCCATTTTCCGGGACAGGGTCTCGAGACTGAAGCTTTCTTT
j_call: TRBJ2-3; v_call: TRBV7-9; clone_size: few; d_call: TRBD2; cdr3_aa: CASSSRLATSTDTQYF; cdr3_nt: TGTGCCAGCAGCTCAAGACTAGCGACTAGCACAGATACGCAGTATTTT
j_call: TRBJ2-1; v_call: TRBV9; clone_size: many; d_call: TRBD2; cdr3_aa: CASSPLILAGGDGQFF; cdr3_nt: TGTGCCAGCAGCCCTCTTATACTAGCGGGAGGGGATGGGCAGTTCTTC
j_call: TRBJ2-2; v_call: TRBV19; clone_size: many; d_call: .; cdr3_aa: CALQIGGTGELFF; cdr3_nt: TGTGCCCTACAAATTGGGGGCACCGGGGAGCTGTTTTTT
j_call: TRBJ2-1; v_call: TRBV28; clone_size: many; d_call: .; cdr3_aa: CASSQNNEQFF; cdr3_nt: TGTGCCAGCAGCCAAAACAATGAGCAGTTCTTC
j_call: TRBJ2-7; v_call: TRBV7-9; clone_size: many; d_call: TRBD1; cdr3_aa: CASSDPVGQGLYEQYF; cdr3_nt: TGTGCCAGCAGCGACCCCGTGGGACAGGGCCTGTACGAGCAGTACTTC
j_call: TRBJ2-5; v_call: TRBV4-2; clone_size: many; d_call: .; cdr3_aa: CASSQDDTGSETQYF; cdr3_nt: TGTGCCAGCAGCCAAGATGACACGGGGTCGGAGACCCAGTACTTC
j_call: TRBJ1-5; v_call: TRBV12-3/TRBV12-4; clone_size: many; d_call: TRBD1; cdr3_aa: CASSLGGGGKPQHF; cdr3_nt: TGTGCCAGCAGTTTAGGAGGGGGCGGGAAGCCCCAGCATTTT
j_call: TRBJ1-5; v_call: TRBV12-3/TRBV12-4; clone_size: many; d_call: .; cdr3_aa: CASSSPTNQPQHF; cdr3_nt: TGTGCCAGCAGTTCCCCCACCAATCAGCCCCAGCATTTT
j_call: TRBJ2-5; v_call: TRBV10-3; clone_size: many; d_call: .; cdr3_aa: CAISDGRQETQYF; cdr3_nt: TGTGCCATCAGTGACGGCCGCCAAGAGACCCAGTACTTC
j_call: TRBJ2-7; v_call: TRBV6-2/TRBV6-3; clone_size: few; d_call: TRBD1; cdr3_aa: CASSYLDREYEQYF; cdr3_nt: TGTGCCAGCAGTTACCTTGACAGGGAATACGAGCAGTACTTC
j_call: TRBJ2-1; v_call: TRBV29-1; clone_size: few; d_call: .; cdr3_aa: CSVVGTGSSYNEQFF; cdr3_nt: TGCAGCGTAGTGGGGACTGGGAGCTCCTACAATGAGCAGTTCTTC